A selection of T cell receptor beta chains follows, all from one sample in a study of shared clonotypes between healthy human individuals. Sequencing used immunoSEQ multiplex PCR; TCRdb keeps in-frame clones, though not all of them. The sample lists about 2.2 million clones; 90% to 95% were seen once. The sample comprised naive CD8+ T cells from PBMCs. The source of these receptors is a young man in good health. Some clones in this sample may be carry-over from other donors' samples. The CDR3 runs from the conserved cysteine through the conserved F or W. The D gene is left open where the match is weak. Size is omitted from some rows. Given values are once, few, many or a class for expanded clones.

d_call j_call clone_size v_call cdr3_aa cdr3_nt
TRBD1 TRBJ1-4 once TRBV7-9 CASSSPGTGLDEKLFF TGTGCCAGCAGCTCTCCAGGGACAGGGTTGGATGAAAAACTGTTTTTT
. TRBJ2-5 once TRBV7-9 CATLTVTGTQYF TGTGCCACCCTTACAGTGACCGGGACCCAGTACTTC
. TRBJ2-7 . TRBV2 CATLGTRSYEQYF TGTGCCACCCTGGGAACCCGCTCCTACGAGCAGTACTTC
. TRBJ2-2 . TRBV27 CASSLSPFTGELFF TGTGCCAGCAGTTTATCCCCCTTCACCGGGGAGCTGTTTTTT
. TRBJ2-4 . TRBV11-2 CASRLSSRPSKNIQYF TGTGCCAGCAGGTTAAGTAGTCGCCCTTCCAAAAACATTCAGTACTTC
TRBD2 TRBJ2-7 . TRBV19 CASLSGSDDEQYF TGTGCCAGCTTGAGCGGGAGTGACGACGAGCAGTACTTC
. TRBJ1-1 . TRBV7-8 CASSLGRTVMNTEAFF TGTGCCAGCAGCTTAGGGAGGACTGTAATGAACACTGAAGCTTTCTTT
. TRBJ1-1 . TRBV29-1 CSVVTAMNTEAFF TGCAGCGTTGTTACAGCCATGAACACTGAAGCTTTCTTT
. TRBJ1-1 . TRBV29-1 CSVGGNLGQPMNTEAFF TGCAGCGTTGGGGGTAACCTAGGACAGCCTATGAACACTGAAGCTTTCTTT
TRBD2 TRBJ2-7 . TRBV7-9 CASTRLAGGYEQYF TGTGCCAGCACCCGACTAGCGGGAGGGTACGAGCAGTACTTC
. TRBJ2-7 . TRBV7-3 CASSLGSGALYEQYF TGTGCCAGCAGCTTGGGTAGCGGAGCCCTCTACGAGCAGTACTTC
. TRBJ2-1 . TRBV28 CASSPRGASNNEQFF TGTGCCAGCAGTCCCCGGGGGGCTTCAAACAATGAGCAGTTCTTC
TRBD1 TRBJ1-2 . TRBV27 CASSHFMGDRGSGYTF TGTGCCAGCAGCCACTTTATGGGTGACAGGGGGTCGGGCTACACCTTC
TRBD1 TRBJ2-7 . TRBV2 CASSAGTGGAWGEQYF TGTGCCAGCAGTGCCGGGACAGGGGGCGCGTGGGGCGAGCAGTACTTC
TRBD1 TRBJ2-7 . TRBV13 CASSATGGQYEQYF TGTGCCAGCAGCGCGACAGGGGGTCAGTACGAGCAGTACTTC
TRBD2 TRBJ2-3 . TRBV9 CASSVDGRPITDTQYF TGTGCCAGCAGCGTAGACGGGAGGCCTATCACAGATACGCAGTATTTT
. TRBJ1-3 . TRBV7-9 CASSWDGLYF TGTGCCAGCAGCTGGGACGGTCTCTATTTT
. TRBJ1-4 . TRBV11-2 CASSARYRDADSTGLFF TGTGCCAGCAGCGCACGATACCGGGACGCAGATTCGACAGGACTGTTTTTT
. TRBJ1-3 . TRBV7-8 CASSQWAISGNTIYF TGTGCCAGCAGCCAATGGGCCATCTCTGGAAACACCATATATTTT
. TRBJ2-5 . TRBV4-1 CASSHVGETQYF TGCGCCAGCAGCCACGTGGGGGAGACCCAGTACTTC
. TRBJ1-5 . TRBV28 CASSLSDGLGPQHF TGTGCCAGCAGTTTATCGGACGGCCTGGGGCCCCAGCATTTT
. TRBJ2-7 . TRBV5-1 CASSLDLTSSSYEQYF TGCGCCAGCAGCTTGGATCTTACTAGCAGCTCCTACGAGCAGTACTTC
TRBD2 TRBJ2-2 . TRBV5-1 CASSWGGTTNTGELFF TGCGCCAGCAGCTGGGGAGGGACTACGAACACCGGGGAGCTGTTTTTT
. TRBJ1-2 . TRBV9 CASSPDGSDYGYTF TGTGCCAGCAGCCCCGATGGGTCAGACTATGGCTACACCTTC
TRBD2 TRBJ2-5 . TRBV7-9 CASSQGLAQEAQYF TGTGCCAGCAGCCAGGGACTAGCCCAAGAGGCCCAGTACTTC
. TRBJ2-7 few TRBV9 CASSVGSSSYEQYF TGTGCCAGCAGCGTAGGTTCCAGCTCCTACGAGCAGTACTTC
. TRBJ1-2 . TRBV19 CASSIDPGDLDGYTF TGTGCCAGTAGTATAGACCCCGGGGACCTTGATGGCTACACCTTC
TRBD2 TRBJ2-7 . TRBV7-9 CASSFFPSGKPYEQYF TGTGCCAGCAGCTTTTTCCCCAGCGGGAAACCCTACGAGCAGTACTTC
TRBD2 TRBJ2-3 once TRBV7-2 CASSFTQREVSDTQYF TGTGCCAGCAGCTTTACCCAGCGGGAGGTTTCTGATACGCAGTATTTT
. TRBJ2-7 . TRBV9 CASSVGRGSSYEQYF TGTGCCAGCAGCGTAGGTCGGGGTAGCTCCTACGAGCAGTACTTC
. TRBJ1-1 . TRBV5-1 CASSLGGLPEAFF TGCGCCAGCAGCTTGGGAGGGCTCCCTGAAGCTTTCTTT
. TRBJ2-7 once TRBV6-1 CASSGWGHTYEQYF TGTGCCAGCAGTGGGTGGGGTCACACCTACGAGCAGTACTTC
. TRBJ2-1 few TRBV7-9 CASTVPARMIAYNEQFF TGTGCCAGCACCGTACCAGCCCGTATGATCGCCTACAATGAGCAGTTCTTC
. TRBJ2-5 . TRBV14 CASSPGTRGTQYF TGTGCCAGCAGCCCCGGAACCCGGGGAACCCAGTACTTC
TRBD2 TRBJ2-5 . TRBV13 CASSASGLAGTRETQYF TGTGCCAGCAGCGCATCGGGACTAGCGGGCACCAGGGAGACCCAGTACTTC
. TRBJ2-7 once TRBV27 CASSLGRTYEQYF TGTGCCAGCAGTTTGGGACGGACTTACGAGCAGTACTTC
TRBD2 TRBJ2-7 . TRBV4-2 CASSPTYEGLAHYEQYF TGTGCCAGCAGCCCCACTTATGAAGGACTAGCGCACTACGAGCAGTACTTC
TRBD1 TRBJ1-2 . TRBV27 CASTGTGTEDGYTF TGTGCCAGCACCGGGACAGGTACAGAGGATGGCTACACCTTC
TRBD1 TRBJ2-2 once TRBV11-2 CASSLDPGQVEELFF TGTGCCAGCAGCTTAGATCCCGGACAGGTGGAGGAGCTGTTTTTT
TRBD1 TRBJ2-2 . TRBV5-6 CASSPRRQGAGELFF TGTGCCAGCAGCCCCCGGCGACAGGGGGCCGGGGAGCTGTTTTTT
. TRBJ1-1 . TRBV7-9 CASSPRAGNEAFF TGTGCCAGCAGCCCTCGTGCAGGGAATGAAGCTTTCTTT
. TRBJ2-7 once TRBV11-2 CASLLVPYEQYF TGTGCCAGTTTACTAGTCCCCTACGAGCAGTACTTC
. TRBJ2-7 . TRBV19 CASSPGRGSYEQYF TGTGCCAGTAGTCCGGGCAGGGGATCCTACGAGCAGTACTTC
. TRBJ2-1 . TRBV27 CASSFTGSYNEQFF TGTGCCAGCAGTTTCACAGGGAGCTACAATGAGCAGTTCTTC
TRBD2 TRBJ2-2 . TRBV9 CASSPRRLAGVTGELFF TGTGCCAGCAGCCCCCGGAGGTTAGCGGGAGTCACCGGGGAGCTGTTTTTT
. TRBJ2-7 . TRBV27 CASIGSSAPYEQYF TGTGCCAGCATTGGGTCCAGCGCGCCCTACGAGCAGTACTTC
. TRBJ2-7 . TRBV4-1 CASSPSELLDEQYF TGCGCCAGCAGCCCCAGCGAGCTACTCGACGAGCAGTACTTC
. TRBJ1-1 . TRBV28 CASSIHRVRTMNTEAFF TGTGCCAGCAGCATACACAGGGTAAGGACGATGAACACTGAAGCTTTCTTT
. TRBJ1-2 . TRBV29-1 CSVAGYTF TGCAGCGTCGCTGGCTACACCTTC
. TRBJ2-1 . TRBV27 CASSSRRPPDEQFF TGTGCCAGCAGTTCCAGACGTCCCCCCGATGAGCAGTTCTTC
TRBD1 TRBJ2-3 . TRBV5-1 CASSQDRDRGARDTQYF TGCGCCAGCAGCCAGGACCGGGACAGGGGTGCAAGAGATACGCAGTATTTT
TRBD2 TRBJ2-1 . TRBV7-8 CASSLTAGVVFNEQFF TGTGCCAGCAGCCTAACAGCGGGGGTCGTTTTCAATGAGCAGTTCTTC
. TRBJ2-7 . TRBV6-4 CASSTPGQYPTSRLSYEQYF TGTGCCAGCAGTACTCCGGGACAGTACCCCACTAGCAGACTTTCCTACGAGCAGTACTTC
TRBD1 TRBJ2-2 . TRBV28 CASSFSGQGAAPRTGELFF TGTGCCAGCAGTTTCTCGGGACAGGGGGCTGCGCCGCGCACCGGGGAGCTGTTTTTT
. TRBJ1-2 . TRBV6-1 CASLEWGNYGYTF TGTGCCAGCTTAGAGTGGGGTAACTATGGCTACACCTTC
TRBD1 TRBJ2-7 once TRBV7-9 CASSPRDRGFEQYF TGTGCCAGCAGCCCCCGGGACAGGGGATTCGAGCAGTACTTC
. TRBJ2-1 . TRBV13 CASSLRQTPEGDEQFF TGTGCCAGCAGCTTAAGACAGACCCCTGAGGGGGATGAGCAGTTCTTC
. TRBJ2-5 . TRBV15 CATSIGVRETQYF TGTGCCACCAGCATCGGCGTCCGGGAGACCCAGTACTTC
TRBD1 TRBJ2-2 . TRBV6-1 CASSLHRGATGELFF TGTGCCAGCAGTTTACACAGGGGGGCCACCGGGGAGCTGTTTTTT